The entry below gives a single TCR beta chain sequence along with its context. Its antigen is undetermined. Profiled with immunoSEQ multiplex PCR; TCRdb holds only in-frame clones, not every one. The sample contains hundreds of thousands of clones, roughly 91% of which appear only once. The CDR3 contains 15 residues. The germline V gene encodes CDR1 PRHDT and CDR2 FYEKMQ (reference sequence). V lost 1 base and J lost 4, with 12 bases in between. The data belong to a study of Ad26.COV2.S vaccination and SARS-CoV-2 variants. About the research overall: The study gave Ad26.COV2.S intramuscularly, once or twice 56 days apart.

Study-wide results and limits: The breadth of spike-specific CD8+ and CD4+ T cell responses after vaccination was reportedly substantial.

Treatment of the sample: 19 received Ad26.COV2.S at low or high dose, single or two shots; about five received placebo; per-sample allocation not given. Day 63 after the first injection of vaccine or placebo was the sampling time. Immunization relied on an Ad26 vector, which expressed Wuhan-strain SARS-CoV-2 spike. The sequences come from peripheral blood, collected in a trial of Ad26.COV2.S vaccine versus placebo. The receptor was derived from a person aged 18-65 years who received the Ad26.COV2.S COVID-19 vaccine or a placebo. V gene TRBV13 combines with J gene TRBJ2-3, with a possible D match to TRBD2 (5 bases). CDR3 sequence reads: CASSLESSGPDTQYF. Here the CDR3 DNA reads TGTGCCAGCAGCTTAGAATCCAGCGGACCAGATACGCAGTATTTT.